The T cell receptor (beta chain) under discussion was sequenced for a study of T cell responses to AZD1222 COVID-19 vaccine. Profiling relied on immunoSEQ multiplex PCR, and the TCRdb table lists in-frame clones only, not all of them. The sample includes over 50,000 clones, roughly four fifths of them seen just once. As regards this clone: Its antigen is undetermined.

General study findings and limits: Donors were largely white British and mainly female; clonal diversity was possibly underestimated.

The CDR3 contains 18 residues. Germline CDR1 and CDR2: MNHEY and SVGEGT. V shed 2 bases and J shed 0 bases, with 19 bases lying between them. The chain links TRBV6-2 or TRBV6-3 to TRBJ1-2; no firm D call. This sequence was found in an adult who received the AZD1222 COVID-19 vaccine. Material: peripheral blood, obtained 28 days after the second AZD1222 dose. The DNA of the CDR3 is TGTGCCAGCAGTTACCCCTCGTTTGGGAGCTCTACTAACTATGGCTACACCTTC. Amino acids: CASSYPSFGSSTNYGYTF.